This TCR beta chain derives from a study of blood T cell repertoires in COVID-19 (dated by TCRdb to the early 2020s). Context from the whole study: Samples covering the acute and convalescent phases of COVID-19 were provided by collaborators in the United States, Italy and Spain. The prospective study material was composed of cDNA or gDNA derived from T cells, B-cell-depleted T cells, or PBMCs. The dataset comprised deeply sampled blood TCRbeta repertoires from subjects exposed to, actively infected with, or recovered from COVID-19. A freely available public database, intended as a resource for researchers studying the immune response to SARS-CoV-2, is where the repertoires were released. Samples were obtained from the ongoing ImmuneRACE study (first 160 participants) and from 1,254 subjects provided by 6 global collaborators. Nearly every sample came with metadata listing a de-identified subject ID, COVID-19 status, age in years and sex. HLA class I and class II types, where available, came from metadata supplied by the sample provider rather than from assay-based typing.

Each collaborating institution followed its own protocols to collect whole blood in K2EDTA tubes. For TCRbeta analysis, collaborator samples were shipped as frozen whole blood, as isolated PBMCs, or as DNA extracted from either sample type. TCRbeta CDR3 regions were amplified from genomic DNA using the immunoSEQ Assay, a bias-controlled multiplex PCR. The original methods were these. The number of nucleated cells in each sample was estimated from the amplification of reference gene primers within the assay. Sequence reads were collapsed and filtered to measure the absolute abundance of every unique TCRbeta CDR3 rearrangement. For each sample, productive Simpson clonality was calculated as the square root of Simpson's diversity index across productive rearrangements. TCRdb took over this immuneACCESS table, retaining in-frame rearrangements with V and J assigned. Such tables are incomplete; in checked studies, under half of the missing clones stem from an unresolved V gene, and the remainder is unexplained. V, J and clone size are taken as reported in that table, and D and trimming were inferred from the DNA itself. The table for this sample lists fewer than 250,000 clones; over 75% of them were counted only once. The ten largest account for around 11% of the sample.

In regard to this clone: Its recognized antigen is unknown. No base quality values were provided; no much bigger clone lies one nucleotide off.

V has 0 bases trimmed and J has 0 bases trimmed; junction bases matching no gene number 2. Sequences SGHNT (CDR1) and YYREEE (CDR2) are obtained from the germline V gene (reference sequence). Its CDR3 holds 15 amino acids, cysteine through phenylalanine. Just CDR3 DNA is preserved here, 45 bases in frame from base 1. Paper-wide results and their limitations: How much clinical and demographic metadata was included differed by source and by participant, and the metadata was provided uncurated.

Material for sequencing was peripheral blood. This receptor was taken from a woman aged 45-60 years with acute or convalescent COVID-19. The chain was built from TRBV5-4 and TRBJ2-7, with 8 bases matching TRBD1. The bases read TGTGCCAGCAGCTTGGCGACAGGGGCCTCCTACGAGCAGTACTTC. This yields the protein CASSLATGASYEQYF.